The 32 T cell receptor beta chains presented below share a single source sample, sequenced in a study of blood T cells in healthy people across ages. Alongside a J-beta primer mix, a sample-barcoded 5' primer served in a second PCR lasting roughly 7 to 11 cycles. MiXCR, run by TCRdb on the 5' RACE reads, gives a single entry per CDR3 protein. The repertoire has 800,000 to 950,000 distinct CDR3 sequences, around 36% of them found once; the top ten carry over 10%. The sequencing sample was made of blood. The receptor set was obtained from a man between 18 and 35 years old in good health.

This chain uses TRBV10-3 with TRBJ2-1; D tentatively reads TRBD1 or TRBD2 (5 bases each). The CDR3 contains 17 residues. V was clipped by 0 bases and J by 8 bases, with 20 bases between them. The germline gives CDR1 ENHRY, CDR2 SYGVKD. The CDR3 loop reads CAISESIVGQNGDEQFF. CDR3 coding DNA: TGTGCCATCAGTGAGTCGATCGTTGGACAAAACGGGGATGAGCAGTTCTTC.

Turning to this clonotype: One junction end does not reproduce the germline sequence, and a read error may be involved. This chain links TRBV4-2 with TRBJ2-3; possibly TRBD2 for D (6 bases). This CDR3 region has 15 residues. Germline V gives CDR1 LGHNA, CDR2 YNFKEQ. The CDR3 nucleotides are TGTGCCAGCTGCCAAGAGACGGGGGAGACAGATACGCAGTATTTT. Encoded protein: CASCQETGETDTQYF.

The chain couples TRBV14 to TRBJ1-1, with D possibly TRBD1 on 5 matching bases. Trimming removed 4 bases from V and 0 bases from J, with 12 bases in between. This CDR3 is built from 15 residues. Germline V gives CDR1 SGHDN, CDR2 FVKESK. CDR3: CASSLNWGLNTEAFF. The CDR3 DNA follows: TGTGCCAGCAGCCTAAACTGGGGCCTGAACACTGAAGCTTTCTTT.

V gene TRBV7-2 combines with J gene TRBJ1-1; D possibly corresponds to TRBD1 (5 bases). Germline CDR1 reads SGHTA; CDR2 reads FQGNSA. Trimming removed 8 bases from V and 4 bases from J, with 17 bases in between. This CDR3 contains 14 residues. CDR3 sequence (DNA): TGTGCCAGCGCATCCTTGACAGTGGGCACTGAAGCTTTCTTT. Protein: CASASLTVGTEAFF.

V gene TRBV9 combines with J gene TRBJ2-3; D is possibly TRBD1 (6 bases). Germline CDR1 reads SGDLS; CDR2 reads YYNGEE. The V gene lost 3 bases and the J gene lost 2 bases, with 16 bases spanning the gap. This CDR3 has 16 amino acids. The CDR3 is CASSAQGAGATDTQYF. The CDR3 DNA follows: TGTGCCAGCAGCGCCCAAGGAGCAGGGGCCACAGATACGCAGTATTTT. Full variable domain (outside the CDR3, taken from reference TRBV9 and TRBJ2-3): DSGVTQTPKHLITATGQRVTLRCSPRSGDLSVYWYQQSLDQGLQFLIQYYNGEERAKGNILERFSAQQFPDLHSELNLSSLELGDSALYFCASSAQGAGATDTQYFGPGTRLTVL.

This clonotype has at least ten counts. This sequence joins TRBV9 and TRBJ2-3, with 15 bases matching TRBD2. Germline V gene data show CDR1 as SGDLS and CDR2 as YYNGEE. The junction had 4 bases not matched to a gene; V was cut back by 3 bases and J by 5 bases. This CDR3 is built from 16 residues. The CDR3 DNA reads TGTGCCAGCAGCGGGACTAGCGGGGGGGCAGAAGATACGCAGTATTTT. Amino acids: CASSGTSGGAEDTQYF.

This clonotype came up a few times. This chain links TRBV28 with TRBJ1-2; 7 nucleotides agree with TRBD1. After removal of 8 bases from V and 1 base from J, the junction contained 4 bases not matched to a gene. Germline V gene data show CDR1 as MDHEN and CDR2 as SYDVKM. The length of the CDR3 is 13 residues. The CDR3 sequence is CASQGGSNYGYTF. DNA for the CDR3: TGTGCCAGCCAGGGGGGAAGTAACTATGGCTACACCTTC.

Details on this clonotype: It may be a read error: a sequence one base away is much more abundant. This chain uses TRBV7-9 with TRBJ2-3; possibly TRBD2 for D (6 bases). From germline, CDR1 is SEHNR and CDR2 FQNEAQ (reference sequence). The CDR3 is 15 amino acids. Here the CDR3 DNA reads TGTGCCAGCAGCCCACACGGGAGTGGCACAGGTACGCAGTATTTT. Its translation is CASSPHGSGTGTQYF.

This clonotype was seen repeatedly, ten times or more. This chain uses TRBV20-1 with TRBJ2-7; 13 bases match TRBD2. Trimming cost V 3 bases and J 7 bases; bases outside gene matches: 15. The length of the CDR3 is 17 residues. The germline V gene has CDR1 DFQATT and CDR2 SNEGSKA (reference sequence). CDR3 sequence reads: CSARGTSGETLGGEQYF. DNA of the CDR3: TGCAGTGCTAGGGGGACTAGCGGGGAGACCCTAGGCGGTGAGCAGTACTTC.

This clonotype was found many times. The V and J genes are TRBV12-3 or TRBV12-4 and TRBJ2-5; tentative D call: TRBD1 (6 bases). V lost 5 bases, J lost 5 bases, and 15 bases lay in between. This CDR3 is built from 14 residues. CDR3 residues: CASSQTGLPETQYF. DNA for the CDR3: TGTGCCAGCAGTCAAACAGGGCTCCCCGAGACCCAGTACTTC.

This chain links TRBV12-3 or TRBV12-4 with TRBJ2-3; 9 bases fit TRBD1. Trimming cost V 5 bases and J 4 bases; bases outside gene matches: 7. This CDR3 region has 15 residues. CDR3 region: CASSGTGKSADTQYF. The DNA for the CDR3 is TGTGCCAGCAGTGGGACAGGGAAGAGCGCAGATACGCAGTATTTT.

This clonotype appeared a few times. The chain joins TRBV20-1 to TRBJ1-4; the D is unclear. This CDR3 has 16 amino acids. From germline, CDR1 is DFQATT and CDR2 SNEGSKA (reference sequence). The V end lost 0 bases, the J end lost 10 bases, and 21 bases lay between the germline ends. CDR3 amino acids: CSARDVARTRAGKLFF. The CDR3 DNA reads as TGCAGTGCTAGAGATGTAGCTAGGACCCGAGCGGGAAAACTGTTTTTT.

V and J are TRBV7-2 and TRBJ1-5; D gene uncertain. Germline CDR1 and CDR2: SGHTA and FQGNSA. CDR3 length: 14 residues. V lost 6 bases and J lost 6, with 15 bases in between. The DNA for the CDR3 is TGTGCCAGCAGTCCCCGCGTGGCGGGTCAGCCCCAGCATTTT. It yields the protein CASSPRVAGQPQHF.

This clonotype came up a few times. Sequence at one end of the junction differs from germline and may be a read error. V gene TRBV4-3 combines with J gene TRBJ2-1, with D perhaps TRBD1 (5 bases). Germline V gene lookup returns CDR1 LGHNA and CDR2 YSLEER. The CDR3 length is 15 residues. DNA for the CDR3: TGCGTCAGCAGCCTAGGCGTGACAGTGAACAATGAGCAGTTCTTC. Its translation is CVSSLGVTVNNEQFF.

The chain is built from TRBV28 and TRBJ2-3; 8 bases fit TRBD2. This CDR3 is built from 15 residues. Trimming took 1 base from V and 4 from J; bases not matched to a gene: 4. CDR1 and CDR2 from the germline V gene are MDHEN and SYDVKM. CDR3 in DNA: TGTGCCAGCAGTTTATCTCCCGGGGGGGCAGATACGCAGTATTTT. It encodes CASSLSPGGADTQYF. Complete variable domain (other parts from reference TRBV28 and TRBJ2-3): DVKVTQSSRYLVKRTGEKVFLECVQDMDHENMFWYRQDPGLGLRLIYFSYDVKMKEKGDIPEGYSVSREKKERFSLILESASTNQTSMYLCASSLSPGGADTQYFGPGTRLTVL.

This clonotype came up a few times. This sequence joins TRBV6-2 or TRBV6-3 and TRBJ2-3; 11 nucleotides line up with TRBD1. Germline CDR1 MNHEY, CDR2 SVGEGT. After removal of 4 bases from V and 1 base from J, the junction contained 13 bases not matched to a gene. The CDR3 has 19 amino acids. The CDR3 is CASSSTAGQGDYGTDTQYF. The CDR3 nucleotides read TGTGCCAGCAGTTCCACGGCGGGACAGGGGGATTATGGCACAGATACGCAGTATTTT.

The rearrangement uses TRBV2 and TRBJ2-5; possible D gene TRBD1, 5 bases. The CDR3 is 12 residues long. Trimming removed 5 bases from V and 11 bases from J, with 15 bases in between. Germline V gene sequence: CDR1 SNHLY, CDR2 FYNNEI. The CDR3 protein is CASSSIEPGQYF. The CDR3, as DNA: TGTGCCAGCAGTTCTATTGAACCAGGGCAGTACTTC.

This chain connects TRBV20-1 to TRBJ2-1; maybe TRBD2 (5 bases). TRBJ2-7 matches the DNA end more closely, so the J call is doubtful. The CDR3 extends over 17 amino acids. Germline V gene lookup returns CDR1 DFQATT and CDR2 SNEGSKA (reference sequence). In nucleotides, the CDR3 is TGCAGTGCTAGAGATCGGAGAAGCGGTAGCTCCTACAATGAGCAGTACTTC. Its translation: CSARDRRSGSSYNEQYF.

The V and J genes are TRBV12-3 or TRBV12-4 and TRBJ1-1; D is unresolved. The CDR3 loop spans 15 amino acids. V was clipped by 3 bases and J by 5 bases, with 16 bases between them. CDR3 DNA sequence: TGTGCCAGCAGTTTTAGGATAGGGCCGGGGACTGAAGCTTTCTTT. This encodes CASSFRIGPGTEAFF.

CDR3 sequence reads: CASSPDRERSDTQYF. The CDR3, as DNA: TGTGCCAGCAGCCCGGACAGGGAGAGGTCAGATACGCAGTATTTT. V usage is TRBV5-6 and J usage is TRBJ2-3; 8 bases are shared with TRBD1. With 4 bases clipped from V and 4 bases from J, the junction kept 8 bases outside the gene matches. Germline CDR1 SGHDT, CDR2 YYEEEE. The CDR3 length is 15 residues.

This clonotype was seen only a few times. J is TRBJ1-2 and V is TRBV18; 11 nucleotides agree with TRBD1. The trim removed 5 bases at V and 6 bases at J, leaving 5 bases unmatched. Germline V lookup: CDR1 KGHSH, CDR2 LQKENI. The length of the CDR3 is 14 residues. The CDR3 nucleotides read TGTGCCAGCTCATCCGGACAGGGGGCTAATGGCTACACCTTC. This codes for CASSSGQGANGYTF. Drawing the rest from reference TRBV18 and TRBJ1-2, the complete variable domain is NAGVMQNPRHLVRRRGQEARLRCSPMKGHSHVYWYRQLPEEGLKFMVYLQKENIIDESGMPKERFSAEFPKEGPSILRIQQVVRGDSAAYFCASSSGQGANGYTFGSGTRLTVV.

Note on this clonotype: One end of the junction does not line up with germline, which may come from a read error. The rearrangement joins TRBV11-3 to TRBJ2-1; TRBD1 matches at 8 bases. Germline lookup yields CDR1 SGHNT and CDR2 YENEEA. CDR3 size: 14 residues. The CDR3 DNA follows: TGTGCCAACAGCTTAGAAGCAGACAGGGGAGAGCAGTTCTTC. Translating it yields CANSLEADRGEQFF.

The genes are TRBV20-1 and TRBJ2-3; D is possibly TRBD2 (6 bases). The germline CDR1 and CDR2 sequences are DFQATT and SNEGSKA (reference sequence). V lost 5 bases to trimming and J lost 6 bases, with 18 bases between them. The CDR3 is 14 amino acids. CDR3 DNA sequence: TGCAGTGCTCAGATGGCGGGGACGGTTGATACGCAGTATTTT. Residues: CSAQMAGTVDTQYF.

The rearrangement uses TRBV2 and TRBJ1-5; TRBD1 matches 8 bases. CDR3 length equals 13 residues. The V gene end was trimmed by 4 bases and the J gene end by 6 bases; junction bases not matched to a gene: 2. Germline CDR1 is SNHLY and CDR2 is FYNNEI. The CDR3 DNA is TGTGCCAGCAGTGCGACAGGGGTTCAGCCCCAGCATTTT. It encodes CASSATGVQPQHF. Full variable domain (rest looked up from reference TRBV2 and TRBJ1-5): EPEVTQTPSHQVTQMGQEVILRCVPISNHLYFYWYRQILGQKVEFLVSFYNNEISEKSEIFDDQFSVERPDGSNFTLKIRSTKLEDSAMYFCASSATGVQPQHFGDGTRLSIL.

This clonotype has just a few counts. This chain uses TRBV5-6 with TRBJ2-1; D unresolved. CDR3 length: 12 residues. Germline CDR1 is SGHDT and CDR2 is YYEEEE. Between the trimmed V and J ends, which lost 0 bases and 13 bases, there was a span of 11 bases. CDR3 region: CASSLGRQVQFF. Here the CDR3 DNA reads TGTGCCAGCAGCTTGGGGAGACAAGTTCAGTTCTTC.

V and J are TRBV24-1 and TRBJ1-2; a possible D gene is TRBD1 (5 bases). Germline V lookup: CDR1 KGHDR, CDR2 SFDVKD. V dropped 3 bases and J dropped 4 bases, with 17 bases sitting between them. This CDR3 region has 16 residues. CDR3 protein: CATSDIRDGDSYGYTF. Here the CDR3 DNA reads TGTGCCACCAGTGATATCCGGGACGGAGACAGCTATGGCTACACCTTC.

This rearrangement joins TRBV6-2 or TRBV6-3 to TRBJ1-1; the match to TRBD1 covers 8 bases. The CDR3 is 17 amino acids. Germline-derived CDR1 and CDR2 are MNHEY and SVGEGT. Germline trimming cut 4 bases from V and 3 bases from J; bases unmatched to any gene: 13. CDR3 sequence reads: CASSSPHRTGLDTEAFF. CDR3 sequence (DNA): TGTGCCAGCAGTTCCCCGCACCGGACAGGGTTGGACACTGAAGCTTTCTTT.

The CDR3 spells CASSLARTGASEQYF. The CDR3 nucleotides are TGTGCCAGCAGCTTAGCCCGGACAGGGGCTTCTGAGCAGTACTTC. The chain couples TRBV7-9 to TRBJ2-7; TRBD1 matches 9 bases. Germline V gene lookup returns CDR1 SEHNR and CDR2 FQNEAQ (reference sequence). The CDR3 covers 15 residues. Trimming at V came to 0 bases and at J to 7 bases, leaving 7 bases not matched to a gene.

The chain carries TRBV20-1 and TRBJ1-1; TRBD1 might be the D (6 bases). This CDR3 has 13 amino acids. The germline V and J ends were trimmed by 3 bases and 4 bases, with 12 bases remaining between them. Germline CDR1 reads DFQATT; CDR2 reads SNEGSKA (reference sequence). CDR3 coding DNA: TGCAGTGCTAGTAGGATCAGGGGCACTGAAGCTTTCTTT. Translation gives CSASRIRGTEAFF.

The rearrangement uses TRBV7-2 and TRBJ2-2; no clear D gene. CDR1 and CDR2 (germline): SGHTA, FQGNSA. V lost 5 bases to trimming and J lost 6 bases, with 13 bases between them. This CDR3 spans 14 amino acids. CDR3 DNA: TGTGCCAGCAGCGTAGAACGGCCATCCGGGGAGCTGTTTTTT. It translates to CASSVERPSGELFF.

The genes are TRBV6-2 or TRBV6-3 and TRBJ1-2; the match to TRBD1 covers 9 bases. Per the germline V gene, CDR1 is MNHEY and CDR2 is SVGEGT. The V segment lost 0 bases and the J segment 3 bases; nucleotides outside the gene matches: 8. CDR3 length equals 17 residues. This CDR3 is CASSYSGTGKIDYGYTF. The DNA of the CDR3 is TGTGCCAGCAGTTACTCTGGGACAGGGAAGATTGACTATGGCTACACCTTC.

The chain links TRBV7-9 to TRBJ2-3; possible D gene TRBD1, 5 bases. The CDR3 totals 14 residues. V was pared by 1 base and J by 6 bases, with 11 bases between. Germline assignment: CDR1 SEHNR and CDR2 FQNEAQ (reference sequence). CDR3 nucleotide sequence: TGTGCCAGCAGCTTAGAGGGCCCAGGGGATACGCAGTATTTT. It specifies CASSLEGPGDTQYF.